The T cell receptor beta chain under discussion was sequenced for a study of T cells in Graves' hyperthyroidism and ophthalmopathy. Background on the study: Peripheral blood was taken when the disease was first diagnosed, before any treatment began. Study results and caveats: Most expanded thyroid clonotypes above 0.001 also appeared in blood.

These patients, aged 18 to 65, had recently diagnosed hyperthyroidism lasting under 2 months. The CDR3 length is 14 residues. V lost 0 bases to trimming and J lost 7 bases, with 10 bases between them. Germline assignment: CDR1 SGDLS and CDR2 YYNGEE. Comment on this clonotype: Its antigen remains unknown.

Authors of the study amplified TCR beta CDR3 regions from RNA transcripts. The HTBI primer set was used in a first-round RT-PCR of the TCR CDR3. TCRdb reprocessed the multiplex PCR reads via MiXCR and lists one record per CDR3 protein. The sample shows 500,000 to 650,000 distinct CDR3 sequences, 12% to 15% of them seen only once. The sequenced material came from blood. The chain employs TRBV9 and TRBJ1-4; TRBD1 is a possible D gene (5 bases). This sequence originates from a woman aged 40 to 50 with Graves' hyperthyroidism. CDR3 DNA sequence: TGTGCCAGCAGCGTAGAGGGGCTTGGTGAAAAACTGTTTTTT. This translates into CASSVEGLGEKLFF.